These 32 T cell receptor beta chains share one sample of origin, sequenced in a study of blood T cell repertoires in COVID-19 (dated by TCRdb to 2019 to 2021). Library construction relied on the immunoSEQ multiplex PCR assay. TCRdb retrieved this table from immuneACCESS and kept in-frame rearrangements only. Not all clones are present; in checked studies, unresolved V genes account for under half, and no reason is known for the remainder. A total of 150,000 to 200,000 clones appear in this sample, approximately 80% of them only once. The ten most abundant clones make up 8% to 13% of the sample. The sample consisted of PBMCs or T cells enriched from blood (not recorded which). Receptor source: a man in his forties or fifties who had recovered from COVID-19.

This chain joins TRBV6-5 and TRBJ1-2, with D uncertain. The CDR3 consists of 12 residues. V was pared by 3 bases and J by 6 bases, with 8 bases between. Germline values: CDR1 MNHEY, CDR2 SVGAGI. CDR3 nucleotides: TGTGCCAGCAGTTATGGGGAGGATGGCTACACCTTC. This gives the protein CASSYGEDGYTF.

The V call is TRBV18, the J call TRBJ2-3; maybe TRBD1 (5 bases). This CDR3 region has 16 residues. Per the germline V gene, CDR1 is KGHSH and CDR2 is LQKENI. V was cut by 1 base and J by 2 bases, with 13 bases left in between. CDR3 residues: CASSPRTPRTTDTQYF. The DNA for the CDR3 is TGTGCCAGCTCACCACGGACACCCCGTACCACAGATACGCAGTATTTT.

The chain is built from TRBV3-1 (or the pseudogene TRBV3-2) and TRBJ2-7; 8 bases map to TRBD2. Unmatched junction bases numbered 2, after V lost 2 bases and J lost 2 bases. The CDR3 is 14 residues long. Germline CDR1 and CDR2: LGHDT and YNNKEL (reference sequence). The CDR3 nucleotides are TGTGCCAGCAGCCAAACTAGCGGACCCTACGAGCAGTACTTC. Translated: CASSQTSGPYEQYF.

The chain links TRBV18 to TRBJ1-1; tentative D call: TRBD1 (5 bases). The length of the CDR3 is 13 residues. Trimming pared 5 bases from V and 4 bases from J, leaving 11 bases between. Germline CDR1 is KGHSH and CDR2 is LQKENI. CDR3 DNA: TGTGCCAGCTCAGGCGGGACGACCACTGAAGCTTTCTTT. Translated: CASSGGTTTEAFF.

This clone was detected only a few times. The chain has TRBV5-5 and TRBJ1-2; the D is unclear. Germline lookup yields CDR1 SGHKS and CDR2 YYEKEE (reference sequence). V shed 5 bases and J shed 4 bases, with 9 bases lying between them. The CDR3 sequence is 12 residues long. The CDR3 bases are TGTGCCAGCAGAGCCGGAGGCTATGGCTACACCTTC. This codes for CASRAGGYGYTF.

This clone appeared once. The chain links TRBV2 to TRBJ1-5; D is uncertain. The V end was cut by 8 bases, the J end by 2 bases, with 16 bases between. Germline lookup yields CDR1 SNHLY and CDR2 FYNNEI. The CDR3 extends over 15 amino acids. The CDR3 protein is CASQVGISRNQPQHF. DNA for the CDR3: TGTGCCAGCCAAGTGGGCATTTCTCGCAATCAGCCCCAGCATTTT.

The chain combines TRBV19 with TRBJ1-2, with D possibly TRBD1 on 6 matching bases. The CDR3 covers 13 residues. Between the trimmed V and J ends, which lost 10 bases and 13 bases, there was a span of 25 bases. Germline V CDR1 and CDR2: LNHDA, SQIVND (reference sequence). The chain's CDR3 is CATTRGDTYPRTF. In nucleotides, the CDR3 is TGTGCCACTACTCGGGGGGACACCTACCCCCGCACCTTC. Drawing the rest from reference TRBV19 and TRBJ1-2, the complete variable domain is DGGITQSPKYLFRKEGQNVTLSCEQNLNHDAMYWYRQDPGQGLRLIYYSQIVNDFQKGDIAEGYSVSREKKESFPLTVTSAQKNPTAFYLCATTRGDTYPRTFGSGTRLTVV.

This chain connects TRBV9 to TRBJ2-3; 10 nucleotides agree with TRBD2. This CDR3 has 16 residues. Germline values: CDR1 SGDLS, CDR2 YYNGEE. J lost 2 bases, V lost 5 bases, and 8 bases had no gene match. The CDR3 DNA sequence: TGTGCCAGCAGTGCTAGCGGGAGCCCCCCCACAGATACGCAGTATTTT. This gives the protein CASSASGSPPTDTQYF.

This chain uses TRBV5-1 with TRBJ1-6, with 9 bases identical to TRBD1. V was clipped by 0 bases and J by 7 bases; unmatched bases: 8. This CDR3 comprises 17 residues. Germline-derived CDR1 and CDR2 are SGHRS and YFSETQ. The CDR3 loop is CASSLGAGTGRNSPLHF. DNA for the CDR3: TGCGCCAGCAGCTTGGGGGCCGGGACAGGGAGAAATTCACCCCTCCACTTT.

This sequence joins TRBV5-1 and TRBJ2-1; D is unresolved. This CDR3 spans 14 amino acids. CDR1 SGHRS and CDR2 YFSETQ come from the germline V gene. V lost 2 bases and J lost 0, with 6 bases in between. The CDR3 DNA is TGCGCCAGCAGCTTAGGCGGCTCCTACAATGAGCAGTTCTTC. This gives the protein CASSLGGSYNEQFF. Looking up the rest from reference TRBV5-1 and TRBJ2-1 gives the full variable domain: KAGVTQTPRYLIKTRGQQVTLSCSPISGHRSVSWYQQTPGQGLQFLFEYFSETQRNKGNFPGRFSGRQFSNSRSEMNVSTLELGDSALYLCASSLGGSYNEQFFGPGTRLTVL.

J is TRBJ1-4 and V is TRBV28; D may be TRBD1 (5 bases). V was cut by 6 bases and J by 5 bases, with 7 bases left in between. Germline CDR1 and CDR2: MDHEN and SYDVKM. There are 12 residues in the CDR3. The CDR3 is CASRGVNEKLFF. As DNA, the CDR3 is TGTGCCAGCAGAGGGGTGAATGAAAAACTGTTTTTT.

The J gene is TRBJ2-3, the V gene TRBV2; D is perhaps TRBD2 (6 bases). Germline V CDR1 and CDR2: SNHLY, FYNNEI. There are 17 residues in the CDR3. V lost 2 bases and J 0 bases, leaving 15 bases between the germline ends. The DNA for the CDR3 is TGTGCCAGCAGTGAATTAGCGGATGCCCCTAGCACAGATACGCAGTATTTT. It translates to CASSELADAPSTDTQYF.

This sequence joins TRBV7-9 and TRBJ2-3; D perhaps matches TRBD1 (7 bases). This CDR3 region has 15 residues. The V end lost 5 bases, the J end lost 5 bases, and 17 bases lay between the germline ends. CDR1 and CDR2 from the germline V gene are SEHNR and FQNEAQ (reference sequence). CDR3 region: CASSPQGGVGDTQYF. For the CDR3, the DNA is TGTGCCAGCAGCCCTCAGGGGGGCGTCGGAGATACGCAGTATTTT.

This sequence joins TRBV2 and TRBJ2-7; TRBD1 agrees at 7 bases. The CDR3 consists of 15 residues. Trimming at V came to 2 bases and at J to 0 bases, leaving 4 bases not matched to a gene. Germline loops: CDR1 SNHLY, CDR2 FYNNEI. CDR3 bases: TGTGCCAGCAGTGAAAGGGGGCGGTTCTCCTACGAGCAGTACTTC. It yields the protein CASSERGRFSYEQYF.

This clone was observed a few times. The CDR3 bases are TGTGCCAGTAAACACAGCCACGGCCTATACAATGAGCAGTTCTTC. This codes for CASKHSHGLYNEQFF. The chain employs TRBV19 and TRBJ2-1; D gene ambiguous. The CDR3 contains 15 residues. Germline CDR1 LNHDA, CDR2 SQIVND (reference sequence). Between the trimmed V and J ends, which lost 7 bases and 4 bases, there was a span of 17 bases.

V is TRBV15 and J is TRBJ2-4; 7 positions agree with TRBD1. The CDR3 loop spans 13 amino acids. Germline assignment: CDR1 LNHNV and CDR2 YYDKDF (reference sequence). J lost 9 bases, V lost 5 bases, and 7 bases had no gene match. Here the CDR3 DNA reads TGTGCCACCAGCCTATACAGGGGAACCATTCAGTACTTC. It yields the protein CATSLYRGTIQYF. Supplemented by reference TRBV15 and TRBJ2-4, the full variable domain reads DAMVIQNPRYQVTQFGKPVTLSCSQTLNHNVMYWYQQKSSQAPKLLFHYYDKDFNNEADTPDNFQSRRPNTSFCFLDIRSPGLGDTAMYLCATSLYRGTIQYFGAGTRLSVL.

The chain has TRBV5-1 and TRBJ2-3; D gene ambiguous. V was shortened by 0 bases and J by 2 bases, with 13 bases between the two germline ends. From germline, CDR1 is SGHRS and CDR2 YFSETQ. The CDR3 is 16 amino acids. CDR3 DNA sequence: TGCGCCAGCAGCTTGGGACACCCCAAAATCACAGATACGCAGTATTTT. Protein: CASSLGHPKITDTQYF. Full variable domain (rest looked up from reference TRBV5-1 and TRBJ2-3): KAGVTQTPRYLIKTRGQQVTLSCSPISGHRSVSWYQQTPGQGLQFLFEYFSETQRNKGNFPGRFSGRQFSNSRSEMNVSTLELGDSALYLCASSLGHPKITDTQYFGPGTRLTVL.

The chain has TRBV28 and TRBJ2-1; 8 nucleotides match TRBD2. Germline CDR1 reads MDHEN; CDR2 reads SYDVKM. The trim removed 5 bases at V and 4 bases at J, leaving 10 bases unmatched. The CDR3 is 16 residues long. CDR3 residues: CASSTSGGSVYNEQFF. CDR3 nucleotides: TGTGCCAGCAGTACCTCGGGGGGGAGTGTGTACAATGAGCAGTTCTTC.

The V and J genes are TRBV7-8 and TRBJ2-2; 7 nucleotides match TRBD1. After removal of 5 bases from V and 0 bases from J, the junction contained 3 bases not matched to a gene. This CDR3 is 15 amino acids long. Per germline, CDR1 SGHVS and CDR2 FQNEAQ. CDR3 amino acids: CASSGDRANTGELFF. DNA for the CDR3: TGTGCCAGCAGCGGAGACAGGGCGAACACCGGGGAGCTGTTTTTT.

The chain couples TRBV30 to TRBJ2-7, with D possibly matching TRBD2 (5 bases). Trimming took off 3 bases at V and 3 bases at J, with 6 bases between the two ends. This CDR3 comprises 11 residues. Germline CDR1 reads GTSNPN; CDR2 reads SVGIG (reference sequence). CDR3 sequence (DNA): TGTGCCTGGAGGACTAACTACGAGCAGTACTTC. Translation: CAWRTNYEQYF.

This clone has a single count. J is TRBJ2-2 and V is TRBV29-1; D is unresolved. Germline loops: CDR1 SQVTM, CDR2 ANQGSEA. The length of the CDR3 is 11 residues. Trimming removed 4 bases at V and 4 bases at J, with 4 bases between. The CDR3 loop is CSVAFTGELFF. Written as DNA, the CDR3 is TGCAGCGTTGCTTTCACCGGGGAGCTGTTTTTT.

This chain joins TRBV5-1 and TRBJ2-1, with TRBD2 identical over 8 bases. Germline CDR1 SGHRS, CDR2 YFSETQ. This CDR3 contains 16 residues. V shed 4 bases and J 0 bases; nucleotides not matched to a gene: 6. The CDR3, as DNA: TGCGCCAGCAGCCCCCGGGGGGGGTCCTCCTACAATGAGCAGTTCTTC. It encodes CASSPRGGSSYNEQFF.

This chain links TRBV27 with TRBJ2-1; 13 bases fit TRBD2. J was trimmed by 7 bases and V by 5 bases; bases with no gene match: 5. Per germline, CDR1 MNHEY and CDR2 SMNVEV (reference sequence). The length of the CDR3 is 15 residues. The CDR3 is CASSPRTSGSNEQFF. The DNA of the CDR3 is TGTGCCAGCAGTCCCCGGACTAGCGGGAGTAATGAGCAGTTCTTC.

V gene TRBV3-1 (or the pseudogene TRBV3-2) combines with J gene TRBJ2-7; 7 bases are shared with TRBD2. The CDR3 has 14 residues. The germline V gene has CDR1 LGHDT and CDR2 YNNKEL (reference sequence). J was trimmed by 3 bases and V by 3 bases; bases with no gene match: 5. The CDR3 DNA is TGTGCCAGCAGCCACCTAGCGGACCGCTACGAGCAGTACTTC. Translating it yields CASSHLADRYEQYF.

The J gene is TRBJ1-6, the V gene TRBV5-1, with 8 bases fitting TRBD1. The J segment lost 6 bases and the V segment lost 4 bases, leaving 3 bases of the junction unmatched. The CDR3 spans 14 residues. Per the germline V gene, CDR1 is SGHRS and CDR2 is YFSETQ. CDR3 nucleotide sequence: TGCGCCAGCAGCCCTGGACAGGGTAATTCACCCCTCCACTTT. It specifies CASSPGQGNSPLHF.

V gene TRBV6-5 combines with J gene TRBJ1-2; D not certain. The CDR3 covers 15 residues. V was clipped by 7 bases and J by 7 bases, with 22 bases between them. Germline values: CDR1 MNHEY, CDR2 SVGAGI. In DNA form, the CDR3 reads TGTGCCAGCACCTCCGGGAGGACCTACCTCGGTGGCTACACCTTC. Its translation: CASTSGRTYLGGYTF.

V usage is TRBV9 and J usage is TRBJ2-6; 8 bases match TRBD1. Germline loops: CDR1 SGDLS, CDR2 YYNGEE. The CDR3 is made up of 17 amino acids. After removal of 5 bases from V and 1 base from J, the junction contained 8 bases not matched to a gene. CDR3 nucleotide sequence: TGTGCCAGCAGTGAGACAGGGGCCTTTTCTGGGGCCAACGTCCTGACTTTC. It yields the protein CASSETGAFSGANVLTF.

V and J are TRBV9 and TRBJ2-5; 10 positions match TRBD1. The trim removed 4 bases at V and 4 bases at J, leaving 10 bases unmatched. The V gene's germline CDR1 is SGDLS and CDR2 YYNGEE. The CDR3 loop spans 16 amino acids. DNA for the CDR3: TGTGCCAGCAGCCCAAAAGACAGGGGGCATCGAGAGACCCAGTACTTC. Translated: CASSPKDRGHRETQYF.

The V call is TRBV7-3, the J call TRBJ2-1, with D possibly matching TRBD1 (6 bases). CDR1 and CDR2 from the germline V gene are SGHTA and FQGTGA. The CDR3 is made up of 14 amino acids. The germline V and J ends were trimmed by 2 bases and 7 bases, with 12 bases remaining between them. This CDR3 is CASSLRPGANEQFF. The CDR3, as DNA: TGTGCCAGCAGCTTACGCCCAGGGGCAAATGAGCAGTTCTTC.

The V gene is TRBV5-4, the J gene TRBJ1-2; D not resolved. V was clipped by 0 bases and J by 6 bases, with 6 bases between them. CDR3 length: 12 residues. CDR1 and CDR2 (germline): SGHNT, YYREEE (reference sequence). The DNA of the CDR3 is TGTGCCAGCAGCTTGGACAGTAATGGCTACACCTTC. Amino acid sequence: CASSLDSNGYTF.

This clone occurred a few times. This chain connects TRBV3-1 (or the pseudogene TRBV3-2) to TRBJ2-3; maybe TRBD2 (5 bases). The CDR3 spans 13 residues. The V end lost 0 bases, the J end lost 6 bases, and 7 bases lay between the germline ends. In germline, CDR1 is LGHDT, CDR2 YNNKEL (reference sequence). The CDR3 sequence: CASSQDGGDTQYF. The CDR3 bases are TGTGCCAGCAGCCAAGATGGCGGGGATACGCAGTATTTT.

The rearrangement links TRBV28 to TRBJ2-2; 10 positions match TRBD1. The V gene's germline CDR1 is MDHEN and CDR2 SYDVKM. Trimming at V came to 5 bases and at J to 5 bases, leaving 5 bases not matched to a gene. The CDR3 runs to 15 residues. CDR3 region: CASSTRDRGTGELFF. CDR3 nucleotide sequence: TGTGCCAGCAGTACAAGGGACAGGGGAACCGGGGAGCTGTTTTTT.